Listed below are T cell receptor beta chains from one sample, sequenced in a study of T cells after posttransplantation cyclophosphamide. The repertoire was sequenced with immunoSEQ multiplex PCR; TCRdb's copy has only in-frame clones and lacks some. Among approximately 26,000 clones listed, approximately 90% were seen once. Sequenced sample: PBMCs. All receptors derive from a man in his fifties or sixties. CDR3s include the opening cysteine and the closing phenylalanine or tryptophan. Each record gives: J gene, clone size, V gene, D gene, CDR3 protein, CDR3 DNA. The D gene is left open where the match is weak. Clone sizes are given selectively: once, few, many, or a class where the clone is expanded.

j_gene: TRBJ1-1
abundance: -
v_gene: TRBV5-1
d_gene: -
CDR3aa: CASSLGGEGTEAFF
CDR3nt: TGCGCCAGCAGCTTGGGAGGGGAGGGGACTGAAGCTTTCTTT

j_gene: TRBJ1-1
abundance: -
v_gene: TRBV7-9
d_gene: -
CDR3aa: CASSLVARTEAFF
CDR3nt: TGTGCCAGCAGCTTAGTGGCGCGGACTGAAGCTTTCTTT

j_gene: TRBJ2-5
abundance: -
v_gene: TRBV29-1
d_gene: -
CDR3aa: CSAWGAGVGEQYF
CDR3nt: TGCAGCGCCTGGGGGGCGGGAGTAGGTGAGCAGTACTTC

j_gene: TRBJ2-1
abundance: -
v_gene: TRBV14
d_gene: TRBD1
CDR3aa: CASSQGDRGARVIYNEQFF
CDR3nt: TGTGCCAGCAGCCAAGGGGACAGGGGCGCTAGGGTGATCTACAATGAGCAGTTCTTC

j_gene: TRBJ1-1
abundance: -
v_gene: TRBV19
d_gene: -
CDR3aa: CASSPRNKNTEAFF
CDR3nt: TGTGCCAGTAGTCCCCGTAACAAGAACACTGAAGCTTTCTTT

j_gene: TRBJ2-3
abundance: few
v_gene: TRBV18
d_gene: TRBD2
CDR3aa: CASSLQLAGADHHTQYF
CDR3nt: TGTGCCAGCTCACTTCAACTAGCGGGAGCGGACCACCATACGCAGTATTTT

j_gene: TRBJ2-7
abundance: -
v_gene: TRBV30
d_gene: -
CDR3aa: CAWSPTGYEQYF
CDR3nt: TGTGCCTGGAGCCCCACAGGCTACGAGCAGTACTTC

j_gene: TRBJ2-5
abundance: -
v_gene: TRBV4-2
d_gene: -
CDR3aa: CASSQEPTTGGGSVGRETQYF
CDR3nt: TGTGCCAGCAGCCAAGAGCCCACAACAGGGGGGGGGTCGGTCGGTCGGGAGACCCAGTACTTC

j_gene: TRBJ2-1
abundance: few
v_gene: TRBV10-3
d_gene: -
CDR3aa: CAISRDNEQFF
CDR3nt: TGTGCCATCAGCCGGGACAATGAGCAGTTCTTC

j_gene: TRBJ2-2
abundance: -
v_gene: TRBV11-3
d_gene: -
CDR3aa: CASSFRTGGGSGELFF
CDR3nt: TGTGCCAGCAGCTTCCGAACTGGAGGGGGCTCCGGGGAGCTGTTTTTT

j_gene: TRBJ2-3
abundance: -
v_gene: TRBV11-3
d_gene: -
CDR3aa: CASSFGTDTQYF
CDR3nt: TGTGCCAGCAGCTTCGGCACAGATACGCAGTATTTT

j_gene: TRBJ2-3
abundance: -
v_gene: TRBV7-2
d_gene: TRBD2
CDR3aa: CASSLKGGGTDTQYF
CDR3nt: TGTGCCAGCAGCTTAAAGGGCGGGGGTACAGATACGCAGTATTTT

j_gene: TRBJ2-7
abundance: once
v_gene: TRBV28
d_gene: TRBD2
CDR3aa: CASSFLIPTSGFGGARYEQYF
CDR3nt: TGTGCCAGCAGTTTTTTAATCCCCACTAGCGGGTTTGGCGGGGCCCGATACGAGCAGTACTTC

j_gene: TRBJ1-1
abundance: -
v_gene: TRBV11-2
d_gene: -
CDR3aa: CASSTPRGVNTEAFF
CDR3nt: TGTGCCAGCAGCACCCCTCGGGGGGTAAACACTGAAGCTTTCTTT

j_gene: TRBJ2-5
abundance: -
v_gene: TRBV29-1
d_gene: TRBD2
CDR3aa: CSVDNSGGTQYF
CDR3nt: TGCAGCGTGGATAACAGCGGGGGGACCCAGTACTTC

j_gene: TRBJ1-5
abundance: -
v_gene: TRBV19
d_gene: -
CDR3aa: CASSLPRSNQPQHF
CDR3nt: TGTGCCAGCAGCTTACCTAGGAGCAATCAGCCCCAGCATTTT

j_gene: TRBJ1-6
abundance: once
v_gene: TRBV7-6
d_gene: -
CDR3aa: CASSVIAGARDNSPLHF
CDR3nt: TGTGCCAGCAGCGTTATTGCAGGGGCGAGGGATAATTCACCCCTCCACTTT

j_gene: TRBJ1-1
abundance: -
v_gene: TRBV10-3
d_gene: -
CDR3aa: CAISDLGLNTEAFF
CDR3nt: TGTGCCATCAGTGACCTCGGGTTGAACACTGAAGCTTTCTTT

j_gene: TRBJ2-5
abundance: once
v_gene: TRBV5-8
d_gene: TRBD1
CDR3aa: CASNHRQGPYF
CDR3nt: TGTGCCAGCAACCACCGACAGGGTCCGTACTTC

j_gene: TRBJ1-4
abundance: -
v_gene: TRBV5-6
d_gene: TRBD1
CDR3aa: CASSLWTGWSEKLFF
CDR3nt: TGTGCCAGCAGCTTGTGGACAGGTTGGAGTGAAAAACTGTTTTTT

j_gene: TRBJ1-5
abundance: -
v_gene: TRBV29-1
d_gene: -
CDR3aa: CSVGHTSGAQHF
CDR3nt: TGCAGCGTGGGACACACATCGGGCGCCCAGCATTTT

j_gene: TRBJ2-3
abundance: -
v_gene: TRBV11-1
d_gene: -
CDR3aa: CASSLDRWDTDTQYF
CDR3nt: TGTGCCAGCAGCCTCGACAGGTGGGACACAGATACGCAGTATTTT

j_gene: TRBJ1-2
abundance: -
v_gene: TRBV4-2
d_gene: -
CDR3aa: CASSGIFGGRITGYTF
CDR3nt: TGTGCCAGCAGCGGGATATTCGGGGGGCGAATCACTGGCTACACCTTC

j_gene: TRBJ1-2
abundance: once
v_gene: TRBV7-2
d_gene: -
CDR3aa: CASSLASNYGYTF
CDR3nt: TGTGCCAGCAGCTTAGCTAGCAACTATGGCTACACCTTC

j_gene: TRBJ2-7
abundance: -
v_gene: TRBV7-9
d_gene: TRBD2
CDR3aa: CASSPTSGRASQYF
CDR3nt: TGTGCCAGCAGCCCTACTAGCGGGAGGGCCAGTCAGTACTTC

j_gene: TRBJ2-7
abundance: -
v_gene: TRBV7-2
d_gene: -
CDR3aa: CASSLEAGVYSYEQYF
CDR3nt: TGTGCCAGCAGCTTAGAGGCCGGGGTCTACTCCTACGAGCAGTACTTC

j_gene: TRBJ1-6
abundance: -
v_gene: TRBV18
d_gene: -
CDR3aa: CASSLDSYNSPLHF
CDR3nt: TGTGCCAGCTCCCTGGACTCGTATAATTCACCCCTCCACTTT

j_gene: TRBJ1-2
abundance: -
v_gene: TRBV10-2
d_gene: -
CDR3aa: CASSSWGSADYGYTF
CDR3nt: TGCGCCAGCAGTTCCTGGGGCAGCGCGGATTATGGCTACACCTTC

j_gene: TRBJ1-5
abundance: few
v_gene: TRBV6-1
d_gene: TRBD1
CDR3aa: CASSSAGTGNQPQHF
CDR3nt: TGTGCCAGCAGTTCCGCCGGGACAGGCAATCAGCCCCAGCATTTT

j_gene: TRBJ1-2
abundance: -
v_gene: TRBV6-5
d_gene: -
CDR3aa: CASLKGWGSGYTF
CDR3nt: TGTGCCAGCCTCAAGGGGTGGGGAAGTGGCTACACCTTC

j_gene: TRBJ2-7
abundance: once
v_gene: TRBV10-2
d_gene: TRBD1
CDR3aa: CASRTGVSYEQYF
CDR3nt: TGCGCCAGCAGAACAGGGGTCTCCTACGAGCAGTACTTC

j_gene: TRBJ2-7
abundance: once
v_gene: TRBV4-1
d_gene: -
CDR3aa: CASSRELAVSSYEQYF
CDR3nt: TGCGCCAGCAGCCGCGAGTTAGCGGTCAGCTCCTACGAGCAGTACTTC

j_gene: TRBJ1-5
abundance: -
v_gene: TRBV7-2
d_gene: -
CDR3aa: CASSSQVGGSNQPQHF
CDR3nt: TGTGCCAGCAGCTCACAAGTGGGGGGGAGTAATCAGCCCCAGCATTTT

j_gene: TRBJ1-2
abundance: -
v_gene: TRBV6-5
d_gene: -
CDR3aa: CASKSGHYGYTF
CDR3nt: TGTGCCAGCAAATCAGGCCACTATGGCTACACCTTC

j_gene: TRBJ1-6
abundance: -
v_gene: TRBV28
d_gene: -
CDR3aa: CASFSVPGSPLHF
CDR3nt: TGTGCCAGCTTTTCGGTACCAGGGTCACCCCTCCACTTT

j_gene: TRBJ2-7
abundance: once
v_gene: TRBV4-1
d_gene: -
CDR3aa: CASSQDSSSYEQYF
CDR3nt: TGCGCCAGCAGCCAAGATTCGAGCTCCTACGAGCAGTACTTC